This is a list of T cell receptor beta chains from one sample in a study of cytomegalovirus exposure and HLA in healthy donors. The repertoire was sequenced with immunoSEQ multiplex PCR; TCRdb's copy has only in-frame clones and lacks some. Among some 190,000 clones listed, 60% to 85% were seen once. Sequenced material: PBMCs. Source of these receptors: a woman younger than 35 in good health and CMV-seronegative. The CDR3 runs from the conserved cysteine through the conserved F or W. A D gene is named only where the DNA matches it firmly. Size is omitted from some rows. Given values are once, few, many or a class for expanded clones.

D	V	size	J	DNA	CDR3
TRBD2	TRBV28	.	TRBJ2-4	TGTGCCAGCAGCCTCGGACTAGCGGGGGCGTTAAGCAACATTCAGTACTTC	CASSLGLAGALSNIQYF
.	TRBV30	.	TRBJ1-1	TGTGCCTGGAGCTTGAACGGGGTGAACACTGAAGCTTTCTTT	CAWSLNGVNTEAFF
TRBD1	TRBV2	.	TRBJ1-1	TGTGCCAGCCGACTGGACAGGGCTCGCCCGGTCATGAACACTGAAGCTTTCTTT	CASRLDRARPVMNTEAFF
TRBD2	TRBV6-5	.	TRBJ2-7	TGTGCCAGCAGTTACTCCGGGGGGGCCTACTCCTACGAGCAGTACTTC	CASSYSGGAYSYEQYF
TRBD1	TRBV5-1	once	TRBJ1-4	TGCGCCAGCAGCTTGCAGGGGGCAACTAATGAAAAACTGTTTTTT	CASSLQGATNEKLFF
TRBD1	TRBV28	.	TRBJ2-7	TGTGCCAGCGAATCTCCGGGACAGGGTTACTCCTACGAGCAGTACTTC	CASESPGQGYSYEQYF
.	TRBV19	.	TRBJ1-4	TGTGCCAGTAGTGCCTCCCTGGGCTCTAATGAAAAACTGTTTTTT	CASSASLGSNEKLFF
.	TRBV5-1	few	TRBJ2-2	TGCGCCAGCAGCTTGGCCGGGGGAAACACCGGGGAGCTGTTTTTT	CASSLAGGNTGELFF
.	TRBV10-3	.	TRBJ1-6	TGTGCCATCAGTGAGTCCCAAACAGGGACTTCACCCCTCCACTTT	CAISESQTGTSPLHF
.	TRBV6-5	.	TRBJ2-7	TGTGCCAGCAGTTCCGGGAAAGACGAGCAGTACTTC	CASSSGKDEQYF
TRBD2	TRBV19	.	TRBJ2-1	TGTGCCAGCACCGGGACTGGGGCGGGAGGGCGCAATGAGCAGTTCTTC	CASTGTGAGGRNEQFF
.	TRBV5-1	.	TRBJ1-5	TGCGCCAGCAGCTTGGGAGGACTGATCAATCAGCCCCAGCATTTT	CASSLGGLINQPQHF
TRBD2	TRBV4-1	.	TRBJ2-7	TGCGCCAGCAGCCAAGAATCTCGTAGTGGCGGGAGGAGGTCCGAGCAGTACTTC	CASSQESRSGGRRSEQYF
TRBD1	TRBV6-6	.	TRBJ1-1	TGTGCCAGCAAAAGGACAGGGAGCACTGAAGCTTTCTTT	CASKRTGSTEAFF
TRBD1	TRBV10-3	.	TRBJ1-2	TGTGCCATCAGTGAGCCGACAGGGAACTATGGCTACACCTTC	CAISEPTGNYGYTF
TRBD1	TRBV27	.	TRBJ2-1	TGTGCCAGCAGAGAACATGGGACAGGGTGGTTCTTC	CASREHGTGWFF
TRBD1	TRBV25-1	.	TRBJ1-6	TGTGCCATTTCGGGACAGGGGTATAATTCACCCCTCCACTTT	CAISGQGYNSPLHF